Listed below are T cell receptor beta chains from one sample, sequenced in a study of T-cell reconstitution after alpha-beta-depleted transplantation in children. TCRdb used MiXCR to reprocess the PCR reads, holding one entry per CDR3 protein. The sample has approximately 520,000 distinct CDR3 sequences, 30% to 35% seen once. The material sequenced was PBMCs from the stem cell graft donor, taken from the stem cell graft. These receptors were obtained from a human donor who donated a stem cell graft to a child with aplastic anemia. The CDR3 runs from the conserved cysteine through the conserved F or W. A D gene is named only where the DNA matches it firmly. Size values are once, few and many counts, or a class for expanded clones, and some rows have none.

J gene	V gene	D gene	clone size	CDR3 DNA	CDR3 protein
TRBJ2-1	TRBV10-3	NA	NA	TGTGCCATCAGTGAGCAAGAGGGGCGTACCTACAATGAGCAGTTCTTC	CAISEQEGRTYNEQFF
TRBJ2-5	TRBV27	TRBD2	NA	TGTGCCAGCAGTTTGCTAGCGGCACAAGAGACCCAGTACTTC	CASSLLAAQETQYF
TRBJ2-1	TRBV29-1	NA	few	TGCAGCGTGTACAGGGTTTCTAGCTCCTACAATGAGCAGTTCTTC	CSVYRVSSSYNEQFF
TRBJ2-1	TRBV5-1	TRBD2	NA	TGCGCCAGCAGCTTGGCCAGGACTAGCGGAAAGCATGAGCAGTTCTTC	CASSLARTSGKHEQFF
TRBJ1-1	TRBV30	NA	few	TGTGCCTGGAGTGTATGGCCGAGCACTGAAGCTTTCTTT	CAWSVWPSTEAFF
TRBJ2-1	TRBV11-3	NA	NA	TGTGCCAGCAGACAAAGGGGGGGCTCCTACAATGAGCAGTTCTTC	CASRQRGGSYNEQFF
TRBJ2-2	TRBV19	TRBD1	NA	TGTGCCAGTAGTATGTCTTCGGGACAGGGAACCGGGGAGCTGTTTTTT	CASSMSSGQGTGELFF
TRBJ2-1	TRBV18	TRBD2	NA	TGTGCCAGCTCACCGGTGACTAGCGGCAATGAGCAGTTCTTC	CASSPVTSGNEQFF
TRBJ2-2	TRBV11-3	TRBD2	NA	TGTGCCAGCAGCTCACGCCTAGCGGCGAACACCGGGGAGCTGTTTTTT	CASSSRLAANTGELFF
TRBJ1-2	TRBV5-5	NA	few	TGTGCCAGCAGCTTGGAAGGTAACAGAAACTATGGCTACACCTTC	CASSLEGNRNYGYTF
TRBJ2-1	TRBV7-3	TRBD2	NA	TGTGCCAGCAGCTTAGTTTCCGGGACTAGCGGGAGAGGTGAGCAGTTCTTC	CASSLVSGTSGRGEQFF
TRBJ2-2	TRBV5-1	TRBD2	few	TGCGCCAGCAGCTTCGGGCGGGAGGGCACCGGGGAGCTGTTTTTT	CASSFGREGTGELFF
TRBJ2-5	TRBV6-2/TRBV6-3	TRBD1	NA	TGTGCCAGCCTTTCCACAGGGGGCGGAGAGACCCAGTACTTC	CASLSTGGGETQYF
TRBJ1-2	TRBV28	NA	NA	TGTGCGATTCCAGACCAGGGCGCCTACGGCGGCTACACCTTC	CAIPDQGAYGGYTF
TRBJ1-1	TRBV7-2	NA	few	TGTGCCAGCAGTCGAGTCGGGGGCCTATTCACTGAAGCTTTCTTT	CASSRVGGLFTEAFF
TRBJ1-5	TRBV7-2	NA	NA	TGTGCCAGCAGCTTAGATCCCAGCAATCAGCCCCAGCATTTT	CASSLDPSNQPQHF
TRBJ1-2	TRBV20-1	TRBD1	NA	TGCTGTGCTCCGGGCGACAGGGTCGCGCGGGCTAACTATGGCTACACCTTC	CCAPGDRVARANYGYTF
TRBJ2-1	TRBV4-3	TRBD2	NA	TGCGCCAGCAGCCCAGGACTAGCGGGCCCGGAGCAGTTCTTC	CASSPGLAGPEQFF
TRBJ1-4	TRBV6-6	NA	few	TGTGCCAGCAGTTACTCGAATGAAAAACTGTTTTTT	CASSYSNEKLFF
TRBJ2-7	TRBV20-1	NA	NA	TGCAGTGCCCAAGGGGGGCAGAGCTCCTACGAGCAGTACTTC	CSAQGGQSSYEQYF
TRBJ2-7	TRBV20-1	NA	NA	TGCAGTGCTAGAGCCGGGACAACTACTCGGGAGCAGTACTTC	CSARAGTTTREQYF
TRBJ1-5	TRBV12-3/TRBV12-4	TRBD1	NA	TGTGCCAGCAGAAGGGGGCCTAATCAGCCCCAGCATTTT	CASRRGPNQPQHF
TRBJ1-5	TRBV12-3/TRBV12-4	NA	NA	TGTGCCAGCAGCTCCAGTCGGGGGGATAGCAATCAGCCCCAGCATTTT	CASSSSRGDSNQPQHF
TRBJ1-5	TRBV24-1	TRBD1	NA	TGTGCCACCAGCGACGGGACAGGCTCGCCGCATCAGCCCCAGCATTTT	CATSDGTGSPHQPQHF
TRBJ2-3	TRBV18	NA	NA	TGTGCCAGCTCCTTAGACAGGAGGTACACAGATACGCAGTATTTT	CASSLDRRYTDTQYF
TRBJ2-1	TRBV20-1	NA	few	TGCAGTGCTTCCACTGACAGCTCCTACAATGAGCAGTTCTTC	CSASTDSSYNEQFF
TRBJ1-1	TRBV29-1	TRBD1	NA	TGCAGCGTTAACAGGGGGAACACTGAAGCTTTCTTT	CSVNRGNTEAFF
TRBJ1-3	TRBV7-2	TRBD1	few	TGTGCCAGCAGCCCAGGGGGGACCTCCTCTGGAAACACCATATATTTT	CASSPGGTSSGNTIYF
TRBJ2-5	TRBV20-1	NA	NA	TGCAGTGCTAGAGATCAGGGGCGTGAGACCCAGTACTTC	CSARDQGRETQYF
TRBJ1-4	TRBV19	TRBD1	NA	TGTGCCAGTATAGGAACAGGGGAACGTGATGAAAAACTGTTTTTT	CASIGTGERDEKLFF
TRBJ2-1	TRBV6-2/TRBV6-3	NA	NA	TGTGCCAGCAGTTACGCGCGGAGCCCCTACAATGAGCAGTTCTTC	CASSYARSPYNEQFF
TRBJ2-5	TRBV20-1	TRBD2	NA	TGCAGTGCTCAAGGACTAGCGGGAAGAGGAGAGACCCAGTACTTC	CSAQGLAGRGETQYF
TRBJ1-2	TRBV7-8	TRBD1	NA	TGTGCCAGCAGCGGGGGGACAGTTTATGGCTACACCTTC	CASSGGTVYGYTF
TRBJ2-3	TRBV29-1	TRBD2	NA	TGCAGCGTCGAGGGACTAGCGGGAGAGGGGTCGGGAGATACGCAGTATTTT	CSVEGLAGEGSGDTQYF
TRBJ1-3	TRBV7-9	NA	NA	TGTGCCAGCAGCCTACTAATGTATTGGGTCGCTGGAAACACCATATATTTT	CASSLLMYWVAGNTIYF
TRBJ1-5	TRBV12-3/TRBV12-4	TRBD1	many	TGTGCCAGCAGTTTGACAGGGTCCAATCAGCCCCAGCATTTT	CASSLTGSNQPQHF
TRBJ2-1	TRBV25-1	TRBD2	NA	TGTGCCAGCAGTGGATCGACTAGCGGGAGCCGCAATGAGCAGTTCTTC	CASSGSTSGSRNEQFF
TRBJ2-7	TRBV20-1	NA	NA	TGCAGTGCTAGGGAATCGAGGGGGGGCTACGAGCAGTACTTC	CSARESRGGYEQYF
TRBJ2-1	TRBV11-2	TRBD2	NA	TGTGCCAGCAGCGCCGGGCCGGCTAGCGGGAGGGCCTACAATGAGCAGTTCTTC	CASSAGPASGRAYNEQFF
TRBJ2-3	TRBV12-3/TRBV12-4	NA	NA	TGTGCCAGCAGTCTAGAGGGAGCAGGCCCCGATACGCAGTATTTT	CASSLEGAGPDTQYF
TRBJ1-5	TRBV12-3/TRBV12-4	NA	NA	TGTGCCAGCAGTTTGAATCATAGCAATCAGCCCCAGCATTTT	CASSLNHSNQPQHF
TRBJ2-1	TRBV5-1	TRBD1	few	TGCGCCAGCAGCTTAGGTCCGACAGGGTACTACAATGAGCAGTTCTTC	CASSLGPTGYYNEQFF
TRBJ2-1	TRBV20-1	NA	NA	TGCAGTGCTAGAGAAAAGGCTATGAGGAGCCCCTCTTACAATGAGCAGTTCTTC	CSAREKAMRSPSYNEQFF
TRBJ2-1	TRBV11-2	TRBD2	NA	TGTGCCAGCAGCCCCTGGGTAGGCGGGACTAGCGGTTACAATGAGCAGTTCTTC	CASSPWVGGTSGYNEQFF
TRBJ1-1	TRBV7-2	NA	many	TGTGCCAGCTCACGGGGCCAAAACACTGAAGCTTTCTTT	CASSRGQNTEAFF
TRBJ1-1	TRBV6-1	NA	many	TGTGCCAGCAGTGCCCTCTTCGGGGAAAGGTCTGAAGCTTTCTTT	CASSALFGERSEAFF
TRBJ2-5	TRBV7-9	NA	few	TGTGCCAGCAGCTTAGCGCCCGGGGGCGACGAGACCCAGTACTTC	CASSLAPGGDETQYF
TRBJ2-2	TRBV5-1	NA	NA	TGCGCCAGCAGCCCAACAACGAACACCGGGGAGCTGTTTTTT	CASSPTTNTGELFF
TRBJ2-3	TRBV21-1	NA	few	TGTGCCAGCAGCCACCATTGTGCGGGAGGACGCACAGATACGCAGTATTTT	CASSHHCAGGRTDTQYF
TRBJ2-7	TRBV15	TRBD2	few	TGTGCCACCAGCAGAGATAACCTAGCGGGAGTCAAACAGTACTTC	CATSRDNLAGVKQYF
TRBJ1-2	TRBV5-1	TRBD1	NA	TGCGCCAGCAGCGACGGCGGGACAGTTTTTTATGGCTACACCTTC	CASSDGGTVFYGYTF
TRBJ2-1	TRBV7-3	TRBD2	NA	TGTGCCAGCAGCGCAACCGGGACTAGCGGGACGAATGAGCAGTTCTTC	CASSATGTSGTNEQFF
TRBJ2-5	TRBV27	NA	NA	TGTGCCAGCAGCCAACGTGGGGGGCTTGGAGAGACCCAGTACTTC	CASSQRGGLGETQYF